The rows below give T cell receptor beta chains drawn from one sample of a study of T-cell reconstitution after alpha-beta-depleted transplantation in children. Each CDR3 protein is one row after TCRdb ran MiXCR on the PCR reads. The sample consists of roughly 400,000 distinct CDR3 sequences, roughly 21% of them appearing once. Sequenced material: PBMCs from the stem cell graft donor, taken from the stem cell graft. Receptors were obtained from a human donor who donated a stem cell graft to a child with acute myeloid leukemia. CDR3s leave out the opening cysteine and the closing phenylalanine or tryptophan.

v_gene	CDR3aa
TRBV4-1	ASSQDWGGPQH
TRBV6-1	ASRAGLFSYEQY
TRBV10-2	ASSESRGVGNQPQH
TRBV5-1	ASSLVPATGTGEAF
TRBV12-3/TRBV12-4	ASSSPGGANEKLF
TRBV20-1	SAPPRGGYEQY
TRBV7-2	ASSISGVNTGELF
TRBV4-3	ASSQDGPARGEQY
TRBV11-2	ASSLESGAGGNEQF
TRBV4-1	ASSQYRDYNEQF
TRBV24-1	ATSDLGGLDTQY
TRBV4-1	ASSQGLAEQWGTQY
TRBV18	ASSLTGQAYNEQF
TRBV5-1	ASSSDGGNTEAF
TRBV15	ATSRDLTGFGYEQY
TRBV12-3/TRBV12-4	ASSLAITSGSTGELF
TRBV20-1	SARDLGGRAF
TRBV15	ATSREETQY